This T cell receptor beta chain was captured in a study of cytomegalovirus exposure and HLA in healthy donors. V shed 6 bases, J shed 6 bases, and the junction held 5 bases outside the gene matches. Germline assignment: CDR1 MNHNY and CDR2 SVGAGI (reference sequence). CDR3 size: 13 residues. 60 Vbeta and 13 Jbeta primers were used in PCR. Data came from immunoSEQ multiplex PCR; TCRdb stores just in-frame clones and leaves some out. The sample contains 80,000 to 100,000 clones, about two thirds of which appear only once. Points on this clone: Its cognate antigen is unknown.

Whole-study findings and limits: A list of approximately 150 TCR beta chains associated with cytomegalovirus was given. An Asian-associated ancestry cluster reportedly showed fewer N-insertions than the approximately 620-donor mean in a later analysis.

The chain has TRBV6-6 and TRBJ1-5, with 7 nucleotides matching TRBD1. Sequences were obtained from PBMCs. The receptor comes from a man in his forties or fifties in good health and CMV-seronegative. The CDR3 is CASSEHRGQPQHF. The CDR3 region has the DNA TGTGCCAGCAGCGAGCACAGGGGTCAGCCCCAGCATTTT.